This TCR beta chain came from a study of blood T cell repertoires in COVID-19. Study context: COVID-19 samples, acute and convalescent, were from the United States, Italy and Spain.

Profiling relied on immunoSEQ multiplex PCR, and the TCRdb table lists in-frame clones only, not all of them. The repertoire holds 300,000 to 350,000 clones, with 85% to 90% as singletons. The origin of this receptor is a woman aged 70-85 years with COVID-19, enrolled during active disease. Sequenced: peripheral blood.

The CDR3 DNA reads TGTGCCAGCAGCTTGACACCGCAGACTAGCGGGGGGATCAATGAGCAGTTCTTC. Its translation: CASSLTPQTSGGINEQFF. The chain carries TRBV7-2 and TRBJ2-1; 13 nucleotides line up with TRBD2. The CDR3 consists of 18 residues. V was pared by 3 bases and J by 6 bases, with 11 bases of the junction left unmatched. Germline CDR1 is SGHTA and CDR2 is FQGNSA. Full variable domain (rest looked up from reference TRBV7-2 and TRBJ2-1): GAGVSQSPSNKVTEKGKDVELRCDPISGHTALYWYRQSLGQGLEFLIYFQGNSAPDKSGLPSDRFSAERTGGSVSTLTIQRTQQEDSAVYLCASSLTPQTSGGINEQFFGPGTRLTVL.